The rows below give T cell receptor beta chains drawn from one sample of a study of blood T cell repertoires in COVID-19. The data were produced by immunoSEQ multiplex PCR, yet TCRdb's version contains in-frame clones alone and is incomplete. The sample holds about 190,000 clones; around 91% are singletons and the top ten take roughly 0.6%. The sample taken for sequencing was peripheral blood. The receptors originated from a man between 45 and 60 years old with acute or convalescent COVID-19. Both conserved end residues are part of each CDR3. The order of the fields is V gene, J gene, clone size, D gene, CDR3 protein, CDR3 DNA. D genes are given only for firm matches. The size of a clone is reported for some rows only, either as once, few or many, or as a class for expanded clones.

TRBV5-1,TRBJ2-7,-,-,CASSLTGPSYEQYF,TGCGCCAGCAGCTTGACGGGTCCCTCCTACGAGCAGTACTTC
TRBV6-1,TRBJ1-3,-,-,CASSEIGQMGNTIYF,TGTGCCAGCAGTGAAATAGGACAGATGGGAAACACCATATATTTT
TRBV28,TRBJ2-3,-,TRBD2,CAIRTSGPDTQYF,TGTGCCATACGGACTAGCGGCCCAGATACGCAGTATTTT
TRBV12-3/TRBV12-4,TRBJ1-4,-,-,CASRPGGGEKLFF,TGTGCCAGCAGGCCCGGGGGTGGCGAAAAACTGTTTTTT
TRBV28,TRBJ1-4,-,-,CASSPTIRTVATNEKLFF,TGTGCCAGCAGTCCAACCATTAGGACAGTTGCAACTAATGAAAAACTGTTTTTT
TRBV9,TRBJ1-5,few,-,CASSPQGWGNQPQHF,TGTGCCAGCAGCCCACAGGGTTGGGGCAATCAGCCCCAGCATTTT
TRBV27,TRBJ1-5,-,TRBD1,CASGDRRQPQHF,TGTGCCAGCGGGGACAGGCGGCAGCCCCAGCATTTT
TRBV10-3,TRBJ1-2,-,-,CAISRQIHYGYTF,TGTGCCATCAGCCGACAGATACACTATGGCTACACCTTC
TRBV27,TRBJ1-5,-,TRBD1,CASSLQGASSNQPQHF,TGTGCCAGCAGCTTACAGGGGGCAAGCAGCAATCAGCCCCAGCATTTT
TRBV2,TRBJ2-4,-,TRBD1,CASSDGQGGEAKNIQYF,TGTGCCAGCAGTGACGGACAGGGTGGGGAAGCCAAAAACATTCAGTACTTC
TRBV28,TRBJ2-1,-,-,CASSTAGAGSYNEQFF,TGTGCCAGCAGTACCGCGGGGGCAGGCTCCTACAATGAGCAGTTCTTC
TRBV30,TRBJ2-1,-,TRBD2,CAWRERGGLKDEQFF,TGTGCCTGGAGGGAGCGGGGGGGCCTTAAGGATGAGCAGTTCTTC
TRBV4-1,TRBJ1-5,once,-,CASSQAGGFYQPQHF,TGCGCCAGCAGCCAAGCCGGGGGGTTTTATCAGCCCCAGCATTTT
TRBV28,TRBJ2-5,-,-,CASSFPVETQYF,TGTGCCAGCAGTTTCCCAGTGGAGACCCAGTACTTC